This TCR beta chain was identified in a study of T cells in Graves' hyperthyroidism and ophthalmopathy. If no ophthalmopathy progression occurred within 18 months, Graves' hyperthyroidism was stable. This clonotype was seen ten or more times. The antigen is not known. Study outcomes and limitations: Ophthalmopathy was predicted by the model a median of about six months ahead of onset. In the blood, most expanded thyroid clonotypes above 0.001 appeared as well. Separation of ophthalmopathy from stable hyperthyroidism was achieved by a 13 V-J model.

Trimming shortened V by 3 bases and J by 1 base, and 6 bases separated the two germline ends. CDR1 and CDR2 from the germline V gene are MNHNS and SASEGT. This CDR3 has 13 residues. Using RNA transcripts as the source, TCR beta CDR3 regions were amplified. The TCR CDR3 first-round RT-PCR relied on the HTBI primer set. From the multiplex PCR reads, TCRdb called clonotypes with MiXCR, one entry per CDR3 protein. The sample consists of approximately 700,000 distinct CDR3 sequences, roughly 15% of them appearing once. The material sequenced was blood. This TCR derives from a man aged 18 to 29 with Graves' hyperthyroidism. This chain connects TRBV6-1 to TRBJ1-2; the D is unclear. CDR3 nucleotide sequence: TGTGCCAGCAGTGAGGCGTTTAACTATGGCTACACCTTC. This encodes CASSEAFNYGYTF.